Described below is a single T cell receptor beta chain sequence and its context. The antigen is not known. The data derive from a study of shared clonotypes between healthy human individuals. The input for sorted-subset replicate PCRs was approximately 200 ng DNA, some 28,000 T cell genomes. The method was immunoSEQ multiplex PCR; TCRdb's version includes in-frame clones alone and lacks a portion of them. The sample lists over a million clones; roughly 96% were seen once. Donors comprised healthy HIV-negative adults lacking recent acute infections or vaccinations. The trim removed 3 bases at V and 7 bases at J, leaving 6 bases unmatched. CDR3 size: 15 residues. The germline V gene has CDR1 MDHEN and CDR2 SYDVKM. Study-level points and caveats: A handful of donors shared 4.5% to 6.5% of their naive CD4 clonotypes.

Source material: naive CD4+ T cells sorted from blood. Subset in this sample: CD45RA+ positively selected. The source is a man aged 25 to 40 in good health. The chain recombines TRBV28 with TRBJ1-5; 10 bases agree with TRBD1. The CDR3 DNA follows: TGTGCCAGCAGTTTCTCGGGGACAGGGGTACAGCCCCAGCATTTT. It encodes CASSFSGTGVQPQHF.